These 31 T cell receptor beta chains share one sample of origin, sequenced in a study of blood T cell repertoires in COVID-19. Sequencing was performed with immunoSEQ multiplex PCR; in TCRdb, only in-frame clones are kept and a portion is missing. The top ten hold about 0.8% of the sample, which has 190,000 or so clones, roughly 94% seen once. The specimen sequenced was peripheral blood. These receptors came from a man in his thirties or forties with COVID-19, enrolled during active disease.

The CDR3 sequence: CASMQSMGGLQPQHF. The CDR3 bases are TGTGCCAGCATGCAATCCATGGGAGGGCTTCAGCCCCAGCATTTT. This chain uses TRBV27 with TRBJ1-5; D not certain. Between the trimmed V and J ends, which lost 7 bases and 6 bases, there was a span of 19 bases. The CDR3 is made up of 15 amino acids. The germline CDR1 and CDR2 sequences are MNHEY and SMNVEV (reference sequence).

This chain uses TRBV9 with TRBJ2-7; 15 nucleotides match TRBD2. The CDR3 spans 16 residues. Germline trimming cut 4 bases from V and 4 bases from J; bases unmatched to any gene: 6. CDR1 is SGDLS, CDR2 YYNGEE, per germline. The DNA for the CDR3 is TGTGCCAGCAGCTTGGGGACTAGCGGGGGGCGATACGAGCAGTACTTC. Its translation is CASSLGTSGGRYEQYF.

This clone was counted once. The V gene is TRBV2, the J gene TRBJ1-2; D call uncertain. The germline V gene has CDR1 SNHLY and CDR2 FYNNEI. V was pared by 4 bases and J by 6 bases, with 6 bases between. This CDR3 has 11 residues. CDR3 DNA: TGTGCCAGCAGTGGGGCAGATGGCTACACCTTC. It yields the protein CASSGADGYTF.

This clone is a singleton in its sample. The chain links TRBV5-1 to TRBJ1-2; D possibly corresponds to TRBD1 (5 bases). Germline CDR1 reads SGHRS; CDR2 reads YFSETQ. The CDR3 has 15 residues. Trimming took 4 bases from V and 3 from J, leaving 16 bases between them. The CDR3 DNA is TGCGCCAGCAGCACTGGCAGGGATGGCTACTATGGCTACACCTTC. Translation gives CASSTGRDGYYGYTF.

This chain links TRBV2 with TRBJ2-5, with 9 nucleotides matching TRBD2. There are 16 residues in the CDR3. The junction had 6 bases not matched to a gene; V was cut back by 3 bases and J by 1 base. Per the germline V gene, CDR1 is SNHLY and CDR2 is FYNNEI. The CDR3 reads CASSDSRGGGQETQYF. The CDR3 DNA is TGTGCCAGCAGTGACTCGCGGGGGGGCGGCCAAGAGACCCAGTACTTC.

V and J are TRBV19 and TRBJ1-5, with unresolved D. CDR3 size: 14 residues. V gave up 3 bases and J gave up 7 bases, with 13 bases separating them. Germline V gives CDR1 LNHDA, CDR2 SQIVND (reference sequence). The CDR3 loop reads CASSIGAIGQPQHF. DNA of the CDR3: TGTGCCAGTAGTATTGGAGCGATCGGGCAGCCCCAGCATTTT.

As to this clone: The sample carries other DNA sequences with the same CDR3. The CDR3 loop is CASNRAPNYGYTF. The DNA of the CDR3 is TGTGCCAGCAACAGGGCCCCAAACTATGGCTACACCTTC. V usage is TRBV6-5 and J usage is TRBJ1-2; possible D gene TRBD1, 6 bases. CDR3 length: 13 amino acids. Germline values: CDR1 MNHEY, CDR2 SVGAGI. Between the trimmed V and J ends, which lost 7 bases and 2 bases, there was a span of 11 bases.

This clone was counted a single time. The chain carries TRBV30 and TRBJ2-2; 11 bases map to TRBD1. The CDR3 extends over 13 amino acids. Trimming at V came to 8 bases and at J to 5 bases, leaving 4 bases not matched to a gene. In germline, CDR1 is GTSNPN, CDR2 SVGIG (reference sequence). The CDR3: CAGDRGGTGELFF. The CDR3, as DNA: TGTGCCGGGGACAGGGGGGGGACCGGGGAGCTGTTTTTT. The entire variable domain, with the rest obtained from reference TRBV30 and TRBJ2-2, is as follows: SQTIHQWPATLVQPVGSPLSLECTVEGTSNPNLYWYRQAAGRGLQLLFYSVGIGQISSEVPQNLSASRPQDRQFILSSKKLLLSDSGFYLCAGDRGGTGELFFGEGSRLTVL.

The gene calls are TRBV3-1 (or the pseudogene TRBV3-2) and TRBJ2-5; TRBD2 is a possible D gene (7 bases). The germline V gene encodes CDR1 LGHDT and CDR2 YNNKEL (reference sequence). There are 17 residues in the CDR3. The V and J ends lost 1 base and 2 bases respectively, with 17 bases between them. The CDR3 DNA reads TGTGCCAGCAGCCAAGGCTGGAGGGAGGGGGGACAAGAGACCCAGTACTTC. This translates into CASSQGWREGGQETQYF.

Concerning this clone itself: A read error may account for a junction end that differs from germline. This chain uses TRBV6-1 with TRBJ1-3, with a weak D call TRBD1 (6 bases). CDR3 length: 15 amino acids. The germline gives CDR1 MNHNS, CDR2 SASEGT. In DNA, the CDR3 is TGTGCCAGCAGCGAAGGACAGTTCTCTGGAAACACCATATATTTT. It yields the protein CASSEGQFSGNTIYF.

In nucleotides, the CDR3 is TGTGCCAGCAGTGAAAGCCTTGGTTTCGGGGCGGGGGCCCCAGGGAACTCCTACAATGAGCAGTTCTTC. Translation: CASSESLGFGAGAPGNSYNEQFF. The chain combines TRBV2 with TRBJ2-1; maybe TRBD2 (7 bases). Germline-derived CDR1 and CDR2 are SNHLY and FYNNEI. The V end lost 2 bases, the J end lost 0 bases, and 32 bases lay between the germline ends. CDR3 length equals 23 residues.

The chain carries TRBV9 and TRBJ2-3; D may be TRBD2 (6 bases). Germline CDR1 is SGDLS and CDR2 is YYNGEE. Trimming removed 2 bases from V and 0 bases from J, with 10 bases in between. The CDR3 totals 15 residues. This CDR3 is CASSVGGASTDTQYF. The DNA of the CDR3 is TGTGCCAGCAGCGTGGGGGGTGCAAGCACAGATACGCAGTATTTT.

This clone is a singleton in its sample. The rearrangement joins TRBV13 to TRBJ1-3; 7 bases match TRBD1. Trimming removed 6 bases from V and 0 bases from J; junction bases left unmatched: 11. The CDR3 consists of 17 residues. Per the germline V gene, CDR1 is PRHDT and CDR2 is FYEKMQ (reference sequence). CDR3 in amino acids: CASSYRAGTDSGNTIYF. The CDR3 DNA sequence: TGTGCCAGCAGTTACAGGGCCGGGACAGACTCTGGAAACACCATATATTTT.

V and J are TRBV7-2 and TRBJ2-2; 7 bases align to TRBD1. V was clipped by 5 bases and J by 7 bases; unmatched bases: 22. The germline gives CDR1 SGHTA, CDR2 FQGNSA. The CDR3 has 19 amino acids. The CDR3, as DNA: TGTGCCAGCAGCAGAGGCATAGGCGGCGGCAGGGGGATTTTCGGGGAGCTGTTTTTT. Translated: CASSRGIGGGRGIFGELFF. The full variable domain, in which reference TRBV7-2 and TRBJ2-2 provide the parts outside the CDR3, is GAGVSQSPSNKVTEKGKDVELRCDPISGHTALYWYRQSLGQGLEFLIYFQGNSAPDKSGLPSDRFSAERTGGSVSTLTIQRTQQEDSAVYLCASSRGIGGGRGIFGELFFGEGSRLTVL.

The genes are TRBV4-1 and TRBJ1-3; D remains ambiguous. Germline values: CDR1 MGHRA, CDR2 YSYEKL. The CDR3 has 15 residues. Deletions cut 3 bases from V and 0 bases from J, with 9 bases between. The CDR3 loop reads CASSQGSHSGNTIYF. CDR3 in DNA: TGCGCCAGCAGCCAGGGCAGTCACTCTGGAAACACCATATATTTT.

The J gene is TRBJ2-1, the V gene TRBV7-6; 12 positions agree with TRBD2. V was clipped by 7 bases and J by 0 bases; unmatched bases: 7. Germline CDR1 and CDR2: SGHVS and FNYEAQ. This CDR3 region has 17 residues. The CDR3 coding sequence is TGTGCCAGCACCCCTAGCGGGGGGGAGCTCTCCTACAATGAGCAGTTCTTC. Protein sequence: CASTPSGGELSYNEQFF.

The V gene is TRBV3-1 (or the pseudogene TRBV3-2), the J gene TRBJ1-2, with 7 bases identical to TRBD1. Per germline, CDR1 LGHDT and CDR2 YNNKEL (reference sequence). Trimming at V came to 4 bases and at J to 5 bases, leaving 7 bases not matched to a gene. The CDR3 totals 14 residues. The CDR3 sequence: CASSPSGQPYGYTF. The CDR3 DNA is TGTGCCAGCAGCCCTTCGGGACAGCCGTATGGCTACACCTTC.

This sequence joins TRBV6-5 and TRBJ1-3; a possible D gene is TRBD1 (6 bases). Trimming left V 7 bases short and J 4 bases short, with 17 bases between. CDR1 MNHEY and CDR2 SVGAGI come from the germline V gene. There are 15 residues in the CDR3. CDR3 amino acids: CASTQGQGPGNTIYF. CDR3 nucleotides: TGTGCCAGCACCCAGGGGCAGGGTCCCGGAAACACCATATATTTT.

The chain joins TRBV18 to TRBJ2-7; tentatively, D is TRBD2 (5 bases). Germline V gene sequence: CDR1 KGHSH, CDR2 LQKENI. The V gene lost 3 bases and the J gene lost 5 bases, with 14 bases spanning the gap. There are 14 residues in the CDR3. The CDR3: CASSPSPDGNEQYF. The CDR3 DNA follows: TGTGCCAGCTCACCGTCCCCCGACGGGAACGAGCAGTACTTC.

The chain couples TRBV3-1 (or the pseudogene TRBV3-2) to TRBJ2-5, with TRBD2 as a possible D gene (6 bases). In germline, CDR1 is LGHDT, CDR2 YNNKEL (reference sequence). This CDR3 is built from 14 residues. With 4 bases removed from V and 5 bases from J, the gap between germline ends came to 14 bases. The chain's CDR3 is CASSRYGGMETQYF. DNA of the CDR3: TGTGCCAGCAGCCGATACGGGGGAATGGAGACCCAGTACTTC.

About this clone itself: Germline is not matched at one junction end, which may reflect a read error. The chain joins TRBV19 to TRBJ1-3; perhaps TRBD1 as D (6 bases). The CDR3 is made up of 11 amino acids. CDR1 LNHDA and CDR2 SQIVND come from the germline V gene (reference sequence). The CDR3 sequence is CASRNADRSIF. CDR3 in DNA: TGTGCCAGTCGAAATGCCGACAGGAGCATTTTT.

J is TRBJ2-1 and V is TRBV27; weak D call: TRBD1 (6 bases). V was pared by 6 bases and J by 8 bases, with 14 bases between. Germline V gene lookup returns CDR1 MNHEY and CDR2 SMNVEV (reference sequence). The length of the CDR3 is 13 residues. The CDR3 DNA is TGTGCCAGCAGACCTACAGGGTTCGATGAGCAGTTCTTC. This translates into CASRPTGFDEQFF.

The chain employs TRBV10-3 and TRBJ1-2; 7 bases match TRBD1. J was trimmed by 0 bases and V by 1 base; bases with no gene match: 11. This CDR3 is built from 18 residues. Looked up from germline, CDR1 is ENHRY and CDR2 is SYGVKD. CDR3 coding DNA: TGTGCCATCAGTGAGTTTGTCCGGGACAGCACCACTAACTATGGCTACACCTTC. Encoded protein: CAISEFVRDSTTNYGYTF.

The chain has TRBV5-1 and TRBJ2-2, with D perhaps TRBD1 (6 bases). CDR1 is SGHRS and CDR2 is YFSETQ in the germline V gene. Trimming pared 0 bases from V and 1 base from J, leaving 7 bases between. The CDR3 runs to 15 residues. The CDR3 spells CASSLGGRNTGELFF. In DNA form, the CDR3 reads TGCGCCAGCAGCTTGGGGGGGCGGAACACCGGGGAGCTGTTTTTT.

The chain combines TRBV19 with TRBJ2-7, with 10 bases matching TRBD2. This CDR3 contains 13 residues. The V and J ends lost 7 bases and 6 bases, in that order; junction bases with no gene match: 6. Looked up from germline, CDR1 is LNHDA and CDR2 is SQIVND (reference sequence). As DNA, the CDR3 is TGTGCCAGTAACCACCAGCGGGGGGGCGAGCAGTACTTC. It translates to CASNHQRGGEQYF.

The CDR3 region is CASSQTWKGGTGELFF. CDR3 sequence (DNA): TGCGCCAGCAGCCAAACATGGAAAGGGGGCACCGGGGAGCTGTTTTTT. The V call is TRBV4-1, the J call TRBJ2-2; D might be TRBD1 (6 bases). The CDR3 contains 16 residues. Trimming left V 2 bases short and J 4 bases short, with 14 bases between. The germline V gene has CDR1 MGHRA and CDR2 YSYEKL.

This chain joins TRBV4-1 and TRBJ1-4; D is perhaps TRBD1 (5 bases). The CDR3 contains 15 residues. Trimming took off 1 base at V and 8 bases at J, with 14 bases between the two ends. The germline gives CDR1 MGHRA, CDR2 YSYEKL. The DNA for the CDR3 is TGCGCCAGCAGCCAAGCCCGGGGGGGATCGGAAAAACTGTTTTTT. Amino acids: CASSQARGGSEKLFF.

The J gene is TRBJ2-3, the V gene TRBV7-3, with a weak D call TRBD1 (6 bases). The length of the CDR3 is 12 residues. V dropped 5 bases and J dropped 6 bases, with 9 bases sitting between them. CDR1 is SGHTA and CDR2 is FQGTGA in the germline V gene. This CDR3 is CASSPGHDTQYF. As DNA, the CDR3 is TGTGCCAGCAGCCCGGGACACGATACGCAGTATTTT.

The V call is TRBV29-1, the J call TRBJ2-4; 7 bases are a match to TRBD1. CDR1 is SQVTM, CDR2 ANQGSEA, per germline. The J segment lost 0 bases and the V segment lost 4 bases, leaving 12 bases of the junction unmatched. The CDR3 is 17 residues long. CDR3 residues: CSVGGRGGQLAKNIQYF. CDR3 nucleotides: TGCAGCGTTGGGGGCCGAGGGGGACAGCTAGCCAAAAACATTCAGTACTTC.

This chain connects TRBV29-1 to TRBJ1-2; D unclear. The CDR3 spans 9 residues. Per germline, CDR1 SQVTM and CDR2 ANQGSEA. Trimming pared 5 bases from V and 8 bases from J, leaving 6 bases between. Here the CDR3 reads CSVLEGYTF. The CDR3 region has the DNA TGCAGCGTTCTAGAAGGCTACACCTTC.

Comment on this clone: The same CDR3 can be traced to other DNA sequences in this sample. Written as DNA, the CDR3 is TGTGCCAGCAGCCAAGCTAGCGGGTCATCCTACGAGCAGTACTTC. Its protein product is CASSQASGSSYEQYF. The rearrangement uses TRBV4-2 and TRBJ2-7, with TRBD2 matching 8 bases. CDR3 length equals 15 residues. In germline, CDR1 is LGHNA, CDR2 YNFKEQ. The J segment lost 1 base and the V segment lost 1 base, leaving 3 bases of the junction unmatched.